This T cell receptor (beta chain) stems from a study of CXCR3-negative and CXCR3-positive naive CD8 T cells. Study details: Libraries each contributed about 1.5 +/- 0.3 million TRB reads, for around 150 million in total.

Triplicate approximately 280,000-cell sorts were made of each CD8+ T cell subset. Germline V gene lookup returns CDR1 SGHRS and CDR2 YFSETQ. The CDR3 consists of 17 residues. cDNA libraries for TRB were generated by 5' RACE incorporating UMI labels. TCRdb reanalyzed the 5' RACE reads and collapses them to one entry per CDR3 protein, without DNA. Seen in this sample are 100,000 to 150,000 distinct CDR3 sequences; the ten most common clones hold 0.29%. In regard to this clonotype: What it recognizes is unknown.

Study-wide results and caveats: In cryopreserved cells, CXCR3 expression partially decreased, and fresh PBMCs were used in most assays. The study found comparably high diversity in both naive subsets and much lower diversity in memory CD8+ cells.

The TCR comes from a human donor in good health. Some clones in this sample may be carry-over from other donors' samples. The chain uses TRBV5-1 and TRBJ2-7; without DNA, the TCRdb call of TRBD2 cannot be checked. The sequencing sample was made of naive CXCR3- CD8+ T cells from blood. Subset described: CD45RO-CCR7+CD27+CD95- naive CD8+ T cells lacking CXCR3 (TNR3-). CDR3 sequence: CASSPREGLLEIYEQYF. Filled out from reference TRBV5-1 and TRBJ2-7, the complete variable domain reads KAGVTQTPRYLIKTRGQQVTLSCSPISGHRSVSWYQQTPGQGLQFLFEYFSETQRNKGNFPGRFSGRQFSNSRSEMNVSTLELGDSALYLCASSPREGLLEIYEQYFGPGTRLTVT.